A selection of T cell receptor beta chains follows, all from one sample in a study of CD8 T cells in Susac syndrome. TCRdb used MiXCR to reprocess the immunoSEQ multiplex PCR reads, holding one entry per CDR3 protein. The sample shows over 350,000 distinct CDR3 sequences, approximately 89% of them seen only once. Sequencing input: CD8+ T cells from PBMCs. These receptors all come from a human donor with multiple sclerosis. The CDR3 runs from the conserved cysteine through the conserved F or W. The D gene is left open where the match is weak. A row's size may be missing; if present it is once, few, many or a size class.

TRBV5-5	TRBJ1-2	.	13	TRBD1	TGTGCCAGCAGCGCGACAGGGTTCTATGGCTACACCTTC	CASSATGFYGYTF
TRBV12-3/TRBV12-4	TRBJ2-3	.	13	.	TGTGCCAGCAGCCCCGGGACGGGTGATACGCAGTATTTT	CASSPGTGDTQYF
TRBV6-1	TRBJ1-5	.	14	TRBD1	TGTGCCAGCAGTGATGGACAGGGGTATCAGCCCCAGCATTTT	CASSDGQGYQPQHF
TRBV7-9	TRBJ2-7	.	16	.	TGTGCCAGCAGCTTAGTGGGGGGACCAAGCTCCTACGAGCAGTACTTC	CASSLVGGPSSYEQYF
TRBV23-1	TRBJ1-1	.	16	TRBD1	TGCGCCAGCAAAATCCCAGGACAGGGGACTATACTGAAGCTTTTCTTT	CASKIPGQGTILKLFF
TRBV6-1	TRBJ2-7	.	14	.	TGTGCCAGCAGTGAAGCCGGCAGAGAATACGAGCAGTACTTC	CASSEAGREYEQYF
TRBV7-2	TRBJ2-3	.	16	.	TGTGCCAGCAGCTTAGGGTATCGCGGAGCAGCAGATACGCAGTATTTT	CASSLGYRGAADTQYF
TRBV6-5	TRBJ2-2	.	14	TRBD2	TGTGCCAGCAGTTACGCGGGAGGGCCGAGGGAGCTGTTTTTT	CASSYAGGPRELFF
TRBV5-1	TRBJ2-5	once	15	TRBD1	TGCGCCAGCAGCGACCGGGACAGGGGGCTGGAGACCCAGTACTTC	CASSDRDRGLETQYF
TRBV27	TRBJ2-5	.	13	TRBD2	TGTGCCAGCAGCAAACGGGGGGAAGAGACCCAGTACTTC	CASSKRGEETQYF
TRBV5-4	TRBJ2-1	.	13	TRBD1	TGTGCCAGCAGCCCGACAGGGATCAATGAGCAGTTCTTC	CASSPTGINEQFF
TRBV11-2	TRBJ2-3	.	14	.	TGTGCCAGCAGCTTAGCTGGGATGACAGATACGCAGTATTTT	CASSLAGMTDTQYF
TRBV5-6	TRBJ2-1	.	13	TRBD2	TGTGCCAGCAGCTTGGTAGCGGGAGAAGCCCAGTTCTTC	CASSLVAGEAQFF
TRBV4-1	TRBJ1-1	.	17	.	TGCGCCAGCAGCCAAGTTTTTGTTTCTGAAGAGAACACTGAAGCTTTCTTT	CASSQVFVSEENTEAFF
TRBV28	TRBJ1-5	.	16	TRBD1	TGTGCCAGCAGTTTAGCGGGACAGGGGTTCAATCAGCCCCAGCATTTT	CASSLAGQGFNQPQHF
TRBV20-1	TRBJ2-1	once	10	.	TGCAGTGCTAGAGACGGTGAGCAGTTCTTC	CSARDGEQFF
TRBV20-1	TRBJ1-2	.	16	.	TGCAGTGCTAGACTGCTGTCTCCCACTCTCAACTATGGCTACACCTTC	CSARLLSPTLNYGYTF
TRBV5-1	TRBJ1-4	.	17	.	TGCGCCAGCAGCCCGTCCCGGGACACGGGTCCGCTTGAAAAACTGTTTTTT	CASSPSRDTGPLEKLFF
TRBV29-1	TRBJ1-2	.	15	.	TGCAGCGTTGAGGGTGCTACAGGTTTCGTGCGGGGCTACACCTTC	CSVEGATGFVRGYTF
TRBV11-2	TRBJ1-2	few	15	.	TGTGCCAGCAGCTTAGACAGGACGGGATATAACGGCTACACCTTC	CASSLDRTGYNGYTF
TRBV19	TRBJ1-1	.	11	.	TGTGCCAGTAGTATTGGCAGGGAAGCTTTCTTT	CASSIGREAFF
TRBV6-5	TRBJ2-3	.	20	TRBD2	TGTGCCAGCAGTTACTTAGATGGGACTAGCGGGGGGCCGAGCACAGATACGCAGTATTTT	CASSYLDGTSGGPSTDTQYF
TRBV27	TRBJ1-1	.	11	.	TGTGCCAGCAGTATACCGGGACACCGTTTCTTT	CASSIPGHRFF
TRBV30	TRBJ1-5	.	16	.	TGTGCCTGGTCGCCCATGGGGGGCGAGGGCAATCAGCCCCAGCATTTT	CAWSPMGGEGNQPQHF
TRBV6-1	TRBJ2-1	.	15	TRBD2	TGTGCCAGCGGACGGACTAGCTTTACGCACAATGAGCAGTTCTTC	CASGRTSFTHNEQFF
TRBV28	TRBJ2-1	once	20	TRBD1	TGTGCCAGCACCTTTAGGTATAGTGTGACCGGACAGGTCGCCGGCAATGAGCAGTTCTTC	CASTFRYSVTGQVAGNEQFF
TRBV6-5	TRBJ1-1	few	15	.	TGTGCCAGCAGTTACTCGAAACAGGGGAACACTGAAGCTTTCTTT	CASSYSKQGNTEAFF
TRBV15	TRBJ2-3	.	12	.	TGTGCCACCAGCGGATACACAGATACGCAGTATTTT	CATSGYTDTQYF
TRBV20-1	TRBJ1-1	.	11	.	TGCAGTGCTAGTGAGGGAGCTGAAGCTTTCTTT	CSASEGAEAFF
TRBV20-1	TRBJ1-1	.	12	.	TGCAGTGCTAGAGATCAGGCTGTCGAAGCTTTCTTT	CSARDQAVEAFF
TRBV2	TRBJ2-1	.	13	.	TGTGCCAGCAGTGGGACTGAGATTAATGAGCAGTTCTTC	CASSGTEINEQFF
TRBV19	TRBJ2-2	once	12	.	TGTGCCAGTCTTTCGTGGCCCGGGGAGCTGTTTTTT	CASLSWPGELFF
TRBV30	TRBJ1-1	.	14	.	TGTGCCTGGAGTCCCGGCAGGGGAGGGACTGAAGCTTTCTTT	CAWSPGRGGTEAFF
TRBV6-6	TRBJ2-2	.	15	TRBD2	TGTGCCAGCAGTCAGGGACTAGCGGCCACCGGGGAGCTGTTTTTT	CASSQGLAATGELFF
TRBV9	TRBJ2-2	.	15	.	TGTGCCAGCAGCGTAGGATCAGGGGTGGCCGGGGAGCTGTTTTTT	CASSVGSGVAGELFF
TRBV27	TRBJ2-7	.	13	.	TGTGCCAGCATATCGGGTGGTGGCTACGAGCAGTACTTC	CASISGGGYEQYF
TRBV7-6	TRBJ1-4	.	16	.	TGTGCCAGCAGCCTCGACGGGGTGGGCACTAATAAAAAACTGTTTTTT	CASSLDGVGTNKKLFF
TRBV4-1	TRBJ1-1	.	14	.	TGCGCCAGCAGCCAAGATATGGGGAACACTGAAGCTTTCTTT	CASSQDMGNTEAFF
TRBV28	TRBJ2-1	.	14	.	TGTGCCAGCAGCTCCCCATTGGAATACAATGAGCAGTTCTTC	CASSSPLEYNEQFF
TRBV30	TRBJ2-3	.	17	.	TGTGCCTGGAGTGCCCTCAGATCGAGCCCAAACACAGATACGCAGTATTTT	CAWSALRSSPNTDTQYF
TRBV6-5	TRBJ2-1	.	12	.	TGTGCCAGCAGAGACCTGAACAATGAGCAGTTCTTC	CASRDLNNEQFF
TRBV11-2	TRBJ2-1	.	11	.	TGTGCCAGCAGCTTAGATAAGCGGCAGTTCTTC	CASSLDKRQFF
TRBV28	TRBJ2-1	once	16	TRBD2	TGTGCCAGCAGTTTTGCTAGCGGGATAATCGACAATGAGCAGTTCTTC	CASSFASGIIDNEQFF
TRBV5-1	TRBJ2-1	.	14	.	TGCGCCAGCAGCTTAGGTCTCCCACCCAATGAGCAGTTCTTC	CASSLGLPPNEQFF
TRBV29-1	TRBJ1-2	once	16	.	TGCAGCGTTGAAGATTTGTACAGGGTGGATAGCTATGGCTACACCTTC	CSVEDLYRVDSYGYTF
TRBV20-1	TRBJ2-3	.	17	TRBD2	TGCAGTGCTCCAACTAGCGGGGGGGCTGGGTGGACAGATACGCAGTATTTT	CSAPTSGGAGWTDTQYF
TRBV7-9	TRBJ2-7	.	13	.	TGTGCCAGCAGCTTTCGGGGGCGCTACGAGCAGTACTTC	CASSFRGRYEQYF
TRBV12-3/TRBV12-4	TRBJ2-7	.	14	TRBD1	TGTGCCAGCAGTATCGGGACAGGGCACTACGAGCAGTACTTC	CASSIGTGHYEQYF
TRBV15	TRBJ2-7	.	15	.	TGTGCCACCGGTCGGCGGGATAGCCGAGCCTACGAGCAGTACTTC	CATGRRDSRAYEQYF
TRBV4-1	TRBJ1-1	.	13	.	TGCGCCAGCAGCCAAGGAAAGAACCTCGAGGCTTTCTTT	CASSQGKNLEAFF
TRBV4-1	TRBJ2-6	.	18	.	TGCGCCAGCAGCCAAGGGTTAGGACGTACCACTGGGGCCAACGTCCTGACTTTC	CASSQGLGRTTGANVLTF
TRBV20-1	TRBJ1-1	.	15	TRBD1	TGCAGTGCTAGGTACCAGGGGGCCGGGAACACTGAAGCTTTCTTT	CSARYQGAGNTEAFF
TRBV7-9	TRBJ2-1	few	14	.	TGTGCCAGCAGCTTACTAGCTAGTTACAATGAGCAGTTCTTC	CASSLLASYNEQFF
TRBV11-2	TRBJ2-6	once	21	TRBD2	TGTGCCAGCAGCCGGAGGCCCAGCGGGGTAAACTTTTTTTCTGGGGCCAACGTCCTGACTTTC	CASSRRPSGVNFFSGANVLTF
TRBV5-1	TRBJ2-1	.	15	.	TGCGCCAGCAGCACGACAGGTGAAACCTACAATGAGCAGTTCTTC	CASSTTGETYNEQFF
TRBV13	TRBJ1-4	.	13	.	TGTGCCAGCAGTACGGGAGATGATGAAAAACTGTTTTTT	CASSTGDDEKLFF
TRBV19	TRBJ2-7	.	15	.	TGTGCCAGTAGTATAGCAGGGATTTCGTCCTACGAGCAGTACTTC	CASSIAGISSYEQYF